This paragraph covers one T cell receptor beta chain sequence. This entry is derived from a study of shared clonotypes between healthy human individuals. Study-wide background: Donors, aged 18 to 49, were a couple of women and a few men. Three plates each covered CD4 naive and memory; CD8 naive two, CD8 memory one.

CD4+ cells underwent separation, giving CD45RA+ naive and CD45RA-negative memory subsets. Authors' analysis steps: As immunoSEQ supplied junction-only sequences (without quality scores), filtering differed. TCRdb's table, derived via immunoSEQ multiplex PCR, lists solely in-frame clones and lacks some. The V and J calls and the clone size are those of that table, but D and trimming were determined from the DNA. The data show 2 million to 2.5 million clones, approximately 90% seen once. The V and J ends lost 3 bases and 4 bases respectively, with 10 bases between them. Germline V CDR1 and CDR2: SGHNT, YYREEE (reference sequence). The CDR3 consists of 14 residues.

The receptor was derived from a man in his late teens or twenties in good health. Some clones in this sample may be carry-over from other donors' samples. Material: naive CD4+ T cells from PBMCs. The subset was: CD45RA+ positively selected. The chain couples TRBV5-4 to TRBJ1-4; a possible D gene is TRBD1 (5 bases). The CDR3 loop is CASSSKTDNEKLFF. DNA for the CDR3: TGTGCCAGCAGCTCAAAGACAGATAATGAAAAACTGTTTTTT.